Reported below is one T cell receptor (beta chain). The antigen remains unidentified. The method was immunoSEQ multiplex PCR; TCRdb's version includes in-frame clones alone and lacks a portion of them. The sample contains about 150,000 clones, about 90% of which appear only once. This specimen belongs to a study of T cell responses to AZD1222 COVID-19 vaccine. Study outcomes and limitations: Close to half of spike-specific TCRs reportedly recognize unmutated variant regions.

The sample here was peripheral blood, taken 28 days after the second dose of the MenACWY control vaccine. This clonotype originated in an adult who received the MenACWY meningococcal vaccine as a control.

The CDR3 sequence is CASSLGITNEKLFF. The CDR3 bases are TGTGCCAGCAGCTTGGGCATAACTAATGAAAAACTGTTTTTT. The rearrangement links TRBV5-6 to TRBJ1-4; no clear D. CDR3 length equals 14 residues. Trimming stripped 0 bases from V and 1 base from J, with 4 bases between. Looked up from germline, CDR1 is SGHDT and CDR2 is YYEEEE.